These 28 T cell receptor beta chains were sequenced from one sample in a study of identical twins. TCRdb redid the calling of the 5' RACE reads with MiXCR, one entry per CDR3 protein. The data hold 500,000 or so distinct CDR3 sequences, with 22% observed a single time. The sample was also linked to a second study, of T cells expressing NK-cell markers.

Material: CD4+ T cells sorted from blood. The receptors were sampled from a woman between 18 and 29 years old in good health.

The rearrangement joins TRBV12-3 or TRBV12-4 to TRBJ1-1, with D possibly matching TRBD1 (5 bases). Trimming took off 8 bases at V and 1 base at J, with 11 bases between the two ends. The CDR3 consists of 13 residues. The CDR3 bases are TGTGCCAGCGCCCGGGGGGAGAACACTGAAGCTTTCTTT. This codes for CASARGENTEAFF.

A few counts support this clonotype. The CDR3 sequence: CSAKKRGGTDTQYF. The DNA of the CDR3 is TGCAGTGCTAAGAAGCGGGGCGGTACAGATACGCAGTATTTT. The V call is TRBV20-1, the J call TRBJ2-3; 7 bases are shared with TRBD2. J was trimmed by 3 bases and V by 4 bases; bases with no gene match: 7. This CDR3 contains 14 residues. Germline loops: CDR1 DFQATT, CDR2 SNEGSKA (reference sequence).

CDR3 DNA: TGTGCCAGCAGCTTAAACCGACGGAATTCACCCCTCCACTTT. Protein: CASSLNRRNSPLHF. The chain combines TRBV7-3 with TRBJ1-6; D gene unclear. Germline V gene data show CDR1 as SGHTA and CDR2 as FQGTGA. The CDR3 has 14 amino acids. Between the trimmed V and J ends, which lost 1 base and 7 bases, there was a span of 8 bases.

This clonotype has more than one count but fewer than ten. This chain joins TRBV11-3 and TRBJ2-1; D call uncertain. Germline V gives CDR1 SGHNT, CDR2 YENEEA. The CDR3 loop spans 13 amino acids. V lost 7 bases and J 9 bases, leaving 16 bases between the germline ends. CDR3 DNA: TGTGCCAGCACCCCTTTTACCTCTTGTGAGCAGTTCTTC. Protein: CASTPFTSCEQFF.

In this sample, this clonotype turned up a few times. The chain links TRBV4-3 to TRBJ2-1, with D perhaps being TRBD1 or TRBD2 (5 bases each). V lost 0 bases, J lost 4 bases, and 16 bases lay in between. This CDR3 region has 17 residues. CDR1 LGHNA and CDR2 YSLEER come from the germline V gene. The CDR3: CASSQDGIRGRYNEQFF. For the CDR3, the DNA is TGCGCCAGCAGCCAAGATGGAATCCGGGGCAGATACAATGAGCAGTTCTTC.

This clonotype has a handful of counts. V and J are TRBV5-1 and TRBJ1-3; maybe TRBD1 (5 bases). This CDR3 comprises 16 residues. Trimming cost V 3 bases and J 1 base, with 14 bases left between them. Germline CDR1 reads SGHRS; CDR2 reads YFSETQ. In DNA form, the CDR3 reads TGCGCCAGCAGCTCCCATCAGGGTCTTTCTGGAAACACCATATATTTT. Amino acids: CASSSHQGLSGNTIYF.

V gene TRBV6-5 combines with J gene TRBJ2-7; the D gene could be TRBD1 or TRBD2 (5 bases each). CDR3 length equals 14 residues. V was trimmed by 2 bases and J by 4 bases, leaving 12 bases between them. The germline gives CDR1 MNHEY, CDR2 SVGAGI. DNA of the CDR3: TGTGCCAGCAGTTACCGGGACGGTCGTTACGAGCAGTACTTC. The encoded protein is CASSYRDGRYEQYF.

This clonotype was seen more than once but under ten times. V usage is TRBV25-1 and J usage is TRBJ2-1; D is unclear. In germline, CDR1 is MGHDK, CDR2 SYGVNS. The CDR3 is made up of 13 amino acids. Trimming cost V 2 bases and J 5 bases, with 7 bases left between them. The CDR3 spells CASSETGNNEQFF. The DNA for the CDR3 is TGTGCCAGCAGTGAAACTGGGAACAATGAGCAGTTCTTC.

At least ten counts were recorded for this clonotype. The V gene is TRBV5-5, the J gene TRBJ2-1, with a tentative D call TRBD2 (6 bases). Trimming took off 7 bases at V and 9 bases at J, with 20 bases between the two ends. Germline V gene sequence: CDR1 SGHKS, CDR2 YYEKEE (reference sequence). This CDR3 has 14 residues. Here the CDR3 DNA reads TGTGCCAGCTCCACCGGGACTCTTGTTCTTGAGCAGTTCTTC. Its protein is CASSTGTLVLEQFF.

V is TRBV7-2 and J is TRBJ2-1; no reliable D call. CDR1 is SGHTA, CDR2 FQGNSA, per germline. This CDR3 is built from 13 residues. The ends were cut back, 2 bases at V and 8 bases at J, with 10 bases in the middle. CDR3 sequence reads: CASSLQHPDEQFF. In DNA, the CDR3 is TGTGCCAGCAGCTTACAACATCCCGATGAGCAGTTCTTC.

The gene calls are TRBV7-2 and TRBJ1-2; D is undetermined. Germline V lookup: CDR1 SGHTA, CDR2 FQGNSA. Between the trimmed V and J ends, which lost 3 bases and 2 bases, there was a span of 16 bases. The CDR3 is made up of 16 amino acids. CDR3 region: CASSLDVGRPNYGYTF. For the CDR3, the DNA is TGTGCCAGCAGCTTGGACGTCGGGAGACCAAACTATGGCTACACCTTC.

The V and J genes are TRBV5-5 and TRBJ2-3; D possibly corresponds to TRBD2 (6 bases). The V end lost 2 bases, the J end lost 2 bases, and 9 bases lay between the germline ends. The CDR3 runs 14 residues. Germline CDR1 reads SGHKS; CDR2 reads YYEKEE (reference sequence). The CDR3 sequence: CASSFWDFTDTQYF. In nucleotides, the CDR3 is TGTGCCAGCAGCTTCTGGGACTTCACAGATACGCAGTATTTT.

This clonotype has more than one count but fewer than ten. The chain carries TRBV16 and TRBJ2-7, with 8 bases aligning to TRBD1. The CDR3 loop spans 15 amino acids. With 7 bases clipped from V and 0 bases from J, the junction kept 8 bases outside the gene matches. Germline CDR1 KGHSY, CDR2 FQNENV. CDR3 loop: CASTPRDRSSYEQYF. The CDR3 bases are TGTGCCAGCACCCCAAGGGACAGGAGCTCCTACGAGCAGTACTTC. Variable domain in full (rest from reference TRBV16 and TRBJ2-7): GEEVAQTPKHLVRGEGQKAKLYCAPIKGHSYVFWYQQVLKNEFKFLISFQNENVFDETGMPKERFSAKCLPNSPCSLEIQATKLEDSAVYFCASTPRDRSSYEQYFGPGTRLTVT.

There are a few counts of this clonotype. The rearrangement links TRBV9 to TRBJ1-3; D unclear. The CDR3 totals 13 residues. V dropped 3 bases and J dropped 9 bases, with 13 bases sitting between them. Germline assignment: CDR1 SGDLS and CDR2 YYNGEE. CDR3 residues: CASSAAPGGTIYF. The CDR3, as DNA: TGTGCCAGCAGCGCAGCCCCGGGAGGCACCATATATTTT.

V is TRBV3-1 and J is TRBJ2-3; TRBD2 matches at 15 bases. The CDR3 totals 18 residues. Trimming cost V 8 bases and J 6 bases; bases outside gene matches: 15. Germline loops: CDR1 LGHDT, CDR2 YNNKEL (reference sequence). CDR3 coding DNA: TGTGCCAGCGGGGACGGGACTAGCGGGAGGAGGAAGTCGGATACGCAGTATTTT. Its translation: CASGDGTSGRRKSDTQYF.

This clonotype turned up a few times. Germline and junction disagree at one end, which may indicate a read error. This rearrangement joins TRBV6-2 or TRBV6-3 to TRBJ2-2; 14 bases agree with TRBD2. This CDR3 comprises 16 residues. CDR1 and CDR2 (germline): MNHEY, SVGEGT. CDR3 in DNA: TGTGCCAACAGTTTGCCGGGACTAGCGGGAGTCGGGGAGCTGTTTTTT. Protein sequence: CANSLPGLAGVGELFF.

The chain carries TRBV20-1 and TRBJ2-5; TRBD1 agrees at 7 bases. CDR1 DFQATT and CDR2 SNEGSKA come from the germline V gene (reference sequence). This CDR3 is built from 15 residues. J gave up 5 bases and V 2 bases, and 11 bases lay outside the gene matches. Here the CDR3 DNA reads TGCAGTGCTAGAACCCCGACAGGGTTGGGGGAGACCCAGTACTTC. This sequence encodes CSARTPTGLGETQYF.

Only a few counts were recorded for this clonotype. This chain connects TRBV6-5 to TRBJ2-1; D uncertain. The CDR3 is made up of 14 amino acids. V was cut by 2 bases and J by 10 bases, with 15 bases left in between. Per the germline V gene, CDR1 is MNHEY and CDR2 is SVGAGI. CDR3 amino acids: CASSYRPLVGEQFF. The CDR3 DNA is TGTGCCAGCAGTTACCGTCCCCTCGTCGGGGAGCAGTTCTTC.

This clonotype has more than one count but fewer than ten. The chain links TRBV20-1 to TRBJ2-7; TRBD1 matches at 7 bases. The CDR3 length is 14 residues. V shed 2 bases and J 0 bases; nucleotides not matched to a gene: 4. CDR1 is DFQATT and CDR2 is SNEGSKA in the germline V gene (reference sequence). The CDR3 sequence is CSARKQGVSYEQYF. In DNA, the CDR3 is TGCAGTGCTAGAAAGCAGGGGGTCTCCTACGAGCAGTACTTC.

There are a few counts of this clonotype. V and J are TRBV4-3 and TRBJ2-4, with D hard to call. The V and J ends lost 0 bases and 7 bases respectively, with 13 bases between them. From germline, CDR1 is LGHNA and CDR2 YSLEER. The CDR3 is 15 amino acids. The CDR3 reads CASSQDVVPPNIQYF. The CDR3 DNA reads as TGCGCCAGCAGCCAAGATGTGGTCCCACCGAACATTCAGTACTTC.

The chain employs TRBV29-1 and TRBJ1-2; D perhaps matches TRBD1 (5 bases). Trimming shortened V by 4 bases and J by 4 bases, and 13 bases separated the two germline ends. This CDR3 is 13 amino acids long. Per the germline V gene, CDR1 is SQVTM and CDR2 is ANQGSEA. The chain's CDR3 is CSVVKGISYGYTF. For the CDR3, the DNA is TGCAGCGTTGTTAAGGGGATCAGCTATGGCTACACCTTC.

The sample holds a few counts of this clonotype. This chain joins TRBV2 and TRBJ2-7; TRBD1 might be the D (6 bases). The CDR3 runs 11 residues. CDR1 and CDR2 from the germline V gene are SNHLY and FYNNEI. The V gene lost 6 bases and the J gene lost 6 bases, with 9 bases spanning the gap. CDR3: CASSRQAEQYF. In DNA form, the CDR3 reads TGTGCCAGCAGCCGACAGGCCGAGCAGTACTTC.

The rearrangement links TRBV12-3 or TRBV12-4 to TRBJ2-2; D is unclear. The CDR3 is 16 residues long. Trimming left V 6 bases short and J 1 base short, with 15 bases between. The CDR3 coding sequence is TGTGCCAGCAGCTCCCAGCAAGCAGGGAACACCGGGGAGCTGTTTTTT. This sequence encodes CASSSQQAGNTGELFF.

V usage is TRBV7-3 and J usage is TRBJ2-5; 8 nucleotides match TRBD2. The CDR3 loop spans 15 amino acids. Germline CDR1 reads SGHTA; CDR2 reads FQGTGA. V was pared by 3 bases and J by 2 bases, with 5 bases of the junction left unmatched. CDR3 in DNA: TGTGCCAGCAGCTTCTTTGCGGGGGGACAAGAGACCCAGTACTTC. Translated: CASSFFAGGQETQYF.

This clonotype has at least ten counts. The J gene is TRBJ1-6, the V gene TRBV12-3 or TRBV12-4; D remains ambiguous. This CDR3 comprises 14 residues. V was clipped by 1 base and J by 4 bases, with 5 bases between them. For the CDR3, the DNA is TGTGCCAGCAGTTTAGGCGGGTATAATTCACCCCTCCACTTT. Residues: CASSLGGYNSPLHF.

This chain joins TRBV27 and TRBJ1-1; maybe TRBD1 (5 bases). The germline CDR1 and CDR2 sequences are MNHEY and SMNVEV (reference sequence). CDR3 length equals 13 residues. The ends were cut back, 3 bases at V and 7 bases at J, with 12 bases in the middle. CDR3 amino acids: CASSFLRDGEAFF. The CDR3 DNA reads TGTGCCAGCAGTTTCTTACGGGACGGTGAAGCTTTCTTT.

This clonotype was seen only once. The chain uses TRBV2 and TRBJ1-6; D is unresolved. The CDR3 is 13 amino acids. The V gene lost 8 bases and the J gene lost 10 bases, with 15 bases spanning the gap. The germline CDR1 and CDR2 sequences are SNHLY and FYNNEI. The CDR3 DNA reads as TGTGCCAGCGGCCCAGAAGGGAACTCACCCCTCCACTTT. It is translated as CASGPEGNSPLHF.

This clonotype has only a few counts. This chain uses TRBV15 with TRBJ2-1; TRBD2 matches at 9 bases. This CDR3 comprises 15 residues. J lost 4 bases, V lost 3 bases, and 4 bases had no gene match. CDR1 and CDR2 from the germline V gene are LNHNV and YYDKDF (reference sequence). As DNA, the CDR3 is TGTGCCACCAGCAGGGGACTAGCCCCATACAATGAGCAGTTCTTC. Its protein is CATSRGLAPYNEQFF.